The TCR beta chain described here comes from a study of STAT5B mutations in CD4+ large granular lymphocyte leukemia (dated by TCRdb to between 2021 and 2022). For context, the study as a whole: Among healthy controls, the CDR3 'QG' motif was associated with a particular HLA allele. TCRbeta repertoires of CD4+ T-cell large granular lymphocyte leukemia patients were compared with those of healthy blood donors. Flow cytometry on FACSCanto II or FACSVerse showed that the purified fractions were more than 95% pure among lymphocytes. Beyond this particular receptor, the publication reports: Compared with healthy CD4+ repertoires, CD4-sorted patient repertoires appeared more clonal, and this difference remained even after the putative leukemic clones were removed. The main leukemic clonotypes were found to be private to each patient, although about 25% of the main leukemic clonotypes were detected at low frequency in the non-leukemic repertoires of other patients. Data were not HLA-matched; higher clonality in CD4+ versus CD8+ T-LGLL could reflect the relatively small sample size. TRBV06-family usage was enriched among the top patient clones (8/27) compared with healthy controls (2/35).

The immunoSEQ assay at survey resolution was used to sequence TCRbeta rearrangements from genomic DNA. From the authors' description of their analysis: A lowest detectable productive clonotype frequency of 2.59 x 10-5 was observed in the TCR sequencing data. Only productive TCRbeta rearrangements, defined as complete and in-frame sequences, were included in the analyses. Sample clonality was computed as Simpson clonality in the immunoSEQ Analyzer version 3.0. Clones were binned by frequency as very rare, small, medium, large (1-20%) or hyperexpanded (>20%). OLGA 1.2.3 estimated generation probabilities, VDJtools produced V-gene circos plots, VDJdb was queried for specificities, and GLIPH identified CDR3 motifs. TCRdb mirrors the immuneACCESS table, restricted to in-frame sequences. Some clones are absent from its copies; in checked studies, under half trace to an unresolved V gene, and the reason for the others is unknown. That table gives V, J and clone size, and the DNA gave D and trimming. The sample data list more than 30,000 clones, and approximately 91% of these were observed just once. Of the sample, roughly 0.43% falls within the top ten clones.

In the case of this clone: Its recognized antigen is unknown. Base qualities are missing; no much larger clone stands one base away.

Buffy coats from around 37 blood donors, supplied by the Finnish Red Cross blood service, were used as healthy controls. All TCR-sequenced material derived from peripheral blood: patient blood samples and healthy donor buffy coats. Ficoll-Hypaque gradient centrifugation was used to isolate peripheral blood mononuclear cells. For the healthy controls, CD4+ cells were obtained from buffy coats by magnetic purification. The Gentra Puregene Cell and Tissue kit was used for genomic DNA extraction, and quantification was performed on a Qubit 2.0 fluorometer. CDR1 is given as SGHDT and CDR2 as YYEEEE, both from the germline V gene. The CDR3, from cysteine to phenylalanine, totals 12 residues. Only the CDR3 portion is preserved as DNA: 36 bases, with reading frame beginning at the first base. Cut back by 3 bases and 5 bases, the V and J ends lie 7 bases apart.

The specimen was CD4+ T cells from blood buffy coats. The TCR originated in a human donor in good health. The sequence links TRBV5-6 to TRBJ2-3, with an unclear D gene assignment. The DNA is as follows: TGTGCCAGCAGCTATTACTTAGATACGCAGTATTTT. It translates as CASSYYLDTQYF. The full variable domain, completed from the reference TRBV5-6 and TRBJ2-3 proteins outside the CDR3, reads DAGVTQSPTHLIKTRGQQVTLRCSPKSGHDTVSWYQQALGQGPQFIFQYYEEEERQRGNFPDRFSGHQFPNYSSELNVNALLLGDSALYLCASSYYLDTQYFGPGTRLTVL.